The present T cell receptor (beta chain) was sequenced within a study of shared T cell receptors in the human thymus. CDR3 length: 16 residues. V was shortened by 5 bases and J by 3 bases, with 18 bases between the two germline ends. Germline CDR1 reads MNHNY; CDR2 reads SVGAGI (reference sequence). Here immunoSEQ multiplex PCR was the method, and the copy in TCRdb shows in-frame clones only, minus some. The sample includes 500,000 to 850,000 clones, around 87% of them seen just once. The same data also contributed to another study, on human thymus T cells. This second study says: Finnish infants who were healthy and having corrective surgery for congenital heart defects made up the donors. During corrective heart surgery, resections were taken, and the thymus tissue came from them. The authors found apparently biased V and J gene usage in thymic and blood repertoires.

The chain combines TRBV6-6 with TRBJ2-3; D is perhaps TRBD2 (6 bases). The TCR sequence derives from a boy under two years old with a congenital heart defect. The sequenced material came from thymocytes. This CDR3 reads CASSHERGKGTDTQYF. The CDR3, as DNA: TGTGCCAGCAGTCATGAACGCGGGAAGGGTACAGATACGCAGTATTTT.